This T cell receptor beta chain was documented in a study of identical twins. Study results and limitations: Findings came from cross-sectional statistics, without long-term follow-up of donors.

This CDR3 is 15 amino acids long. Deletions cut 0 bases from V and 4 bases from J, with 13 bases between. The germline CDR1 and CDR2 sequences are DFQATT and SNEGSKA (reference sequence). TCRdb passed the 5' RACE reads through MiXCR, listing each CDR3 protein once. Altogether hundreds of thousands of distinct CDR3 sequences are present, 21% being singletons, with the ten largest covering roughly 4%. The table lists this clonotype with many counts. Its matching antigen is unknown. These same data were also listed under a study on T cells expressing NK-cell markers. Per that paper: The study found these clonotypes also leading the CD3+CD56-NKG2C+ fraction in a few donors.

The source material was PBMCs. This sequence was found in a woman aged 18-35 years in good health. The gene calls are TRBV20-1 and TRBJ1-5; D is perhaps TRBD1 (6 bases). The CDR3 reads CSARDSWTVNQPQHF. CDR3 bases: TGCAGTGCTAGAGACTCATGGACAGTAAATCAGCCCCAGCATTTT.